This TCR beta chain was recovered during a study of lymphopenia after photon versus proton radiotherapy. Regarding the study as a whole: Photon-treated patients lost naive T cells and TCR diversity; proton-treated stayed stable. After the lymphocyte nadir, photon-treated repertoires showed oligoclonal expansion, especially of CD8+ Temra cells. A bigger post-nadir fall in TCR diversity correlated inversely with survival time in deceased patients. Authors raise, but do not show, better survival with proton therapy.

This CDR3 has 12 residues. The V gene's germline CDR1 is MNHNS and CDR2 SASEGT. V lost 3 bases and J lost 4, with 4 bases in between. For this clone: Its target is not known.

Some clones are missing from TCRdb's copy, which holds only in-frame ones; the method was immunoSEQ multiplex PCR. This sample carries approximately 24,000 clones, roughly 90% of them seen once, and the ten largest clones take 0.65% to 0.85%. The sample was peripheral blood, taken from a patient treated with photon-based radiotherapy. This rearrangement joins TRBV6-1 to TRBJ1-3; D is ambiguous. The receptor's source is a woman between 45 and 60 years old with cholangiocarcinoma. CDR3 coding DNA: TGTGCCAGCAGTGAGATAGGAAACACCATATATTTT. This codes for CASSEIGNTIYF.